Below are 17 T cell receptor beta chains sequenced from a single sample in a study of shared clonotypes between healthy human individuals (dated by TCRdb to 2020 to 2022). The method was the immunoSEQ multiplex PCR assay. TCRdb holds this immuneACCESS table with in-frame rearrangements only. Some clones are missing; in checked studies, unresolved V genes explain under half, and the rest has no known cause. This sample holds about 490,000 clones; 60% to 85% were observed only once. Jointly, the top ten make up approximately 12% of the sample. What was sequenced was PBMCs. The receptors come from a woman between 40 and 55 years old in good health. Some clones in this sample may be carry-over from other donors' samples.

This clone appeared many times. The sample carries other DNA sequences with the same CDR3. The rearrangement links TRBV18 to TRBJ1-2; 10 nucleotides align to TRBD1. CDR1 KGHSH and CDR2 LQKENI come from the germline V gene. With V trimmed by 0 bases and J by 4 bases, 2 bases remained unmatched. This CDR3 region has 15 residues. CDR3: CASSPPGDRGYGYTF. The DNA for the CDR3 is TGTGCCAGCTCACCACCGGGGGACAGGGGCTATGGCTACACCTTC.

This rearrangement joins TRBV7-8 to TRBJ2-7; weak D call: TRBD2 (6 bases). This CDR3 spans 16 amino acids. From germline, CDR1 is SGHVS and CDR2 FQNEAQ. The V gene lost 1 base and the J gene lost 0 bases, with 13 bases spanning the gap. CDR3: CASSLDAGTPSYEQYF. The CDR3 DNA sequence: TGTGCCAGCAGCTTAGACGCAGGGACTCCCTCCTACGAGCAGTACTTC.

V is TRBV5-6 and J is TRBJ2-7, with D tentatively TRBD1 (5 bases). Germline V gene data show CDR1 as SGHDT and CDR2 as YYEEEE. V lost 0 bases and J 0 bases, leaving 13 bases between the germline ends. CDR3 size: 16 residues. The CDR3 DNA reads TGTGCCAGCAGCTTGGCAGCCAGGGTAAGCTCCTACGAGCAGTACTTC. It specifies CASSLAARVSSYEQYF. The variable domain in full, with the rest retrieved from reference TRBV5-6 and TRBJ2-7, is DAGVTQSPTHLIKTRGQQVTLRCSPKSGHDTVSWYQQALGQGPQFIFQYYEEEERQRGNFPDRFSGHQFPNYSSELNVNALLLGDSALYLCASSLAARVSSYEQYFGPGTRLTVT.

The J gene is TRBJ2-5, the V gene TRBV27; 14 bases are shared with TRBD2. The trim removed 5 bases at V and 1 base at J, leaving 3 bases unmatched. This CDR3 has 16 amino acids. CDR1 MNHEY and CDR2 SMNVEV come from the germline V gene (reference sequence). The CDR3 is CASSIGTSGGQETQYF. Here the CDR3 DNA reads TGTGCCAGCAGTATCGGGACTAGCGGGGGCCAAGAGACCCAGTACTTC.

This chain joins TRBV4-3 and TRBJ2-1; 12 nucleotides align to TRBD2. The V gene end was trimmed by 4 bases and the J gene end by 5 bases; junction bases not matched to a gene: 3. This CDR3 comprises 15 residues. Germline V gene lookup returns CDR1 LGHNA and CDR2 YSLEER. The CDR3 loop reads CASSRLAGANNEQFF. The CDR3 DNA sequence: TGCGCCAGCAGCCGACTAGCGGGGGCAAACAATGAGCAGTTCTTC.

This clone was picked up one time. The genes are TRBV6-1 and TRBJ2-7, with 8 bases fitting TRBD1. J lost 2 bases, V lost 2 bases, and 2 bases had no gene match. Germline loops: CDR1 MNHNS, CDR2 SASEGT. The CDR3 sequence is 14 residues long. The CDR3 is CASSEWTGTYEQYF. CDR3 sequence (DNA): TGTGCCAGCAGTGAATGGACAGGGACCTACGAGCAGTACTTC.

The V call is TRBV11-2, the J call TRBJ2-7, with 9 bases identical to TRBD1. After removal of 0 bases from V and 2 bases from J, the junction contained 5 bases not matched to a gene. The CDR3 spans 16 residues. CDR1 SGHAT and CDR2 FQNNGV come from the germline V gene. The DNA of the CDR3 is TGTGCCAGCAGCTTAGACGCGGGACAGGGTACCTACGAGCAGTACTTC. Translation gives CASSLDAGQGTYEQYF.

The gene calls are TRBV5-6 and TRBJ1-1; D uncertain. Germline V CDR1 and CDR2: SGHDT, YYEEEE. CDR3 length: 15 residues. Trimming took 2 bases from V and 1 from J, leaving 12 bases between them. The CDR3 DNA is TGTGCCAGCAGCTTAGGTGGCCTCCAGAACACTGAAGCTTTCTTT. The encoded protein is CASSLGGLQNTEAFF.

CDR3 sequence reads: CASSRGTSGIYEQYF. CDR3 sequence (DNA): TGTGCCAGCAGTAGAGGAACTAGCGGGATCTACGAGCAGTACTTC. This chain joins TRBV2 and TRBJ2-7, with 10 bases identical to TRBD2. After removal of 5 bases from V and 3 bases from J, the junction contained 7 bases not matched to a gene. Per the germline V gene, CDR1 is SNHLY and CDR2 is FYNNEI. The CDR3 contains 15 residues.

Concerning this clone itself: Other DNA sequences in this specimen translate into the identical CDR3. The CDR3 loop reads CASSTGTGGSYEQYF. The CDR3 DNA is TGTGCCAGTAGTACCGGGACAGGTGGCTCCTACGAGCAGTACTTC. The rearrangement uses TRBV19 and TRBJ2-7, with 8 bases fitting TRBD1. The germline V gene encodes CDR1 LNHDA and CDR2 SQIVND (reference sequence). After removal of 4 bases from V and 0 bases from J, the junction contained 5 bases not matched to a gene. CDR3 length: 15 amino acids.

The V gene is TRBV7-9, the J gene TRBJ1-4, with 7 bases fitting TRBD1. This CDR3 spans 13 amino acids. The germline V gene has CDR1 SEHNR and CDR2 FQNEAQ (reference sequence). Germline trimming cut 4 bases from V and 10 bases from J; bases unmatched to any gene: 6. The CDR3, as DNA: TGTGCCAGCAGCTCTGACAGGGTCGGAAAACTGTTTTTT. It specifies CASSSDRVGKLFF. Full variable domain (rest looked up from reference TRBV7-9 and TRBJ1-4): DTGVSQNPRHKITKRGQNVTFRCDPISEHNRLYWYRQTLGQGPEFLTYFQNEAQLEKSRLLSDRFSAERPKGSFSTLEIQRTEQGDSAMYLCASSSDRVGKLFFGSGTQLSVL.

The rearrangement links TRBV6-1 to TRBJ1-4, with D possibly being TRBD1 (6 bases). The length of the CDR3 is 14 residues. Trimming left V 6 bases short and J 7 bases short, with 15 bases between. Germline V gene sequence: CDR1 MNHNS, CDR2 SASEGT. The CDR3 reads CASRSTGGVEKLFF. For the CDR3, the DNA is TGTGCCAGCAGATCGACAGGAGGGGTTGAAAAACTGTTTTTT.

The chain has TRBV4-2 and TRBJ2-2; 13 nucleotides line up with TRBD2. The CDR3 spans 15 residues. V dropped 6 bases and J dropped 8; count of bases not matched to a gene: 6. Germline lookup yields CDR1 LGHNA and CDR2 YNFKEQ. CDR3: CASSWGLAGRGELFF. The CDR3 nucleotides read TGTGCCAGCAGTTGGGGACTAGCGGGAAGGGGGGAGCTGTTTTTT.

The chain combines TRBV27 with TRBJ2-2, with a weak D call TRBD1 (6 bases). V was clipped by 4 bases and J by 1 base, with 7 bases between them. Germline loops: CDR1 MNHEY, CDR2 SMNVEV (reference sequence). This CDR3 has 14 residues. CDR3: CASSWGQNTGELFF. The CDR3, as DNA: TGTGCCAGCAGTTGGGGACAGAACACCGGGGAGCTGTTTTTT.

This clone has more than one count but fewer than ten. The chain recombines TRBV27 with TRBJ2-7, with 13 positions matching TRBD2. Germline V lookup: CDR1 MNHEY, CDR2 SMNVEV (reference sequence). Trimming cost V 4 bases and J 2 bases; bases outside gene matches: 2. The CDR3 runs 15 residues. CDR3 sequence (DNA): TGTGCCAGCAGTTCCGGGACTAGCGGGACCTACGAGCAGTACTTC. It codes for CASSSGTSGTYEQYF.

The rearrangement links TRBV11-1 to TRBJ1-1, with D possibly TRBD1 on 5 matching bases. The CDR3 spans 15 residues. Trimming left V 1 base short and J 3 bases short, with 12 bases between. From germline, CDR1 is SGHAT and CDR2 FQDESV (reference sequence). The CDR3 coding sequence is TGTGCCAGCAGCTTAGAGGGGCTTGGTCACACTGAAGCTTTCTTT. This gives the protein CASSLEGLGHTEAFF.

In this sample, this clone turned up once. The chain employs TRBV30 and TRBJ1-4, with TRBD1 matching 8 bases. There are 13 residues in the CDR3. CDR1 GTSNPN and CDR2 SVGIG come from the germline V gene (reference sequence). The V gene end was trimmed by 8 bases and the J gene end by 4 bases; junction bases not matched to a gene: 6. CDR3 in amino acids: CAADRGYNEKLFF. CDR3 DNA sequence: TGTGCCGCCGACAGGGGCTATAATGAAAAACTGTTTTTT.